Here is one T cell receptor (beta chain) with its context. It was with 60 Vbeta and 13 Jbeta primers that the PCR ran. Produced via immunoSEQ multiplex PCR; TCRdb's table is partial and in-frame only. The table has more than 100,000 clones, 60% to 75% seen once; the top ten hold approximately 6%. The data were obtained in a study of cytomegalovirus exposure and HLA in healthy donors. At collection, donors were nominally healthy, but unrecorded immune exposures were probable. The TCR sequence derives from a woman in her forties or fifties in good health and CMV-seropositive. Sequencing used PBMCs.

CDR3 sequence (DNA): TGCGCCAGCAGCCAGGGCGGGACCTCCCAAGAGACCCAGTACTTC. It codes for CASSQGGTSQETQYF. This chain connects TRBV4-1 to TRBJ2-5; tentative D call: TRBD2 (6 bases). The CDR3 is 15 amino acids. The V end was cut by 3 bases, the J end by 1 base, with 12 bases between. The germline gives CDR1 MGHRA, CDR2 YSYEKL.